This is a list of T cell receptor beta chains from one sample in a study of cytomegalovirus exposure and HLA in healthy donors. Some clones are missing from TCRdb's copy, which holds only in-frame ones; the method was immunoSEQ multiplex PCR. This repertoire shows tens of thousands of clones, approximately 69% found once; its top ten account for roughly 5.5%. Sequencing was done on a sample of PBMCs. Receptors were obtained from a boy between 10 and 17 years old in good health and CMV-seropositive. Each CDR3 is given with its conserved first and last residue. D genes are given only for firm matches. Expanded clones get a size class; other rows say once, few or many, or leave the size out.

CASSVSGQKGNQPQHF TGTGCCAGCAGCGTCTCGGGACAGAAAGGCAATCAGCCCCAGCATTTT TRBJ1-5 - TRBD1 16 TRBV7-8
CASSAVPGGPYGYTF TGTGCCAGCAGCGCCGTCCCAGGGGGCCCCTATGGCTACACCTTC TRBJ1-2 - TRBD1 15 TRBV9
CASSLRLAASSNTQYF TGTGCCAGCAGCTTACGACTAGCGGCCTCAAGCAATACGCAGTATTTT TRBJ2-3 - TRBD2 16 TRBV7-2
CASTRTSGSYEQYF TGTGCCAGTACTAGGACTAGCGGGAGTTACGAGCAGTACTTC TRBJ2-7 few TRBD2 14 TRBV19
CSVQGAGDTEAFF TGCAGCGTTCAGGGAGCGGGCGACACTGAAGCTTTCTTT TRBJ1-1 - - 13 TRBV29-1
CASSVVAGGGTDTQYF TGTGCCAGCAGCGTAGTGGCGGGAGGAGGCACAGATACGCAGTATTTT TRBJ2-3 - TRBD2 16 TRBV9
CASSGEGTSGRSYNEQFF TGTGCCAGCAGCGGTGAGGGGACTAGCGGGAGGTCGTACAATGAGCAGTTCTTC TRBJ2-1 - TRBD2 18 TRBV13
CASSSQENTEAFF TGCGCCAGCAGCTCACAAGAAAACACTGAAGCTTTCTTT TRBJ1-1 - - 13 TRBV5-1
CASSSWVGTRRLNEQFF TGTGCCAGCAGCTCGTGGGTGGGGACAAGGAGGCTCAATGAGCAGTTCTTC TRBJ2-1 - - 17 TRBV5-6
CAWSRGGSSYEQYF TGTGCCTGGAGTCGGGGGGGAAGCTCCTACGAGCAGTACTTC TRBJ2-7 few TRBD2 14 TRBV30
CASSLPRGGAEAFF TGTGCCAGCAGCTTACCACGCGGGGGGGCTGAAGCTTTCTTT TRBJ1-1 - - 14 TRBV7-8
CASSGDRDRASYEQYF TGCGCCAGCAGCGGAGACCGGGACAGGGCCTCCTACGAGCAGTACTTC TRBJ2-7 few TRBD1 16 TRBV5-1
CASSLDRDTEAFF TGTGCCAGCAGCTTAGACAGGGACACTGAAGCTTTCTTT TRBJ1-1 - - 13 TRBV7-8
CASSQAGTSQFF TGTGCCAGCAGCCAAGCCGGGACATCGCAGTTCTTC TRBJ2-1 - - 12 TRBV14
CAWGFTGDKYEQYF TGTGCCTGGGGTTTCACAGGGGATAAGTACGAGCAGTACTTC TRBJ2-7 - TRBD1 14 TRBV30
CASSLVRGSGTEAFF TGCGCCAGCAGCTTGGTTCGGGGTTCTGGCACTGAAGCTTTCTTT TRBJ1-1 - - 15 TRBV5-1
CATSRPQGSYGYTF TGTGCCACCAGCAGGCCCCAGGGTAGCTATGGCTACACCTTC TRBJ1-2 - - 14 TRBV15
CASSDPGQDSTDTQYF TGCGCCAGCAGTGATCCCGGACAGGACAGCACAGATACGCAGTATTTT TRBJ2-3 - TRBD1 16 TRBV10-1
CSARQGEQYF TGCAGTGCTAGGCAGGGCGAGCAGTACTTC TRBJ2-7 - - 10 TRBV20-1
CASSQDSRGNQPQHF TGCGCCAGCAGCCAAGATTCAAGGGGAAATCAGCCCCAGCATTTT TRBJ1-5 - - 15 TRBV4-1
CASRPRLAGGQHNEQFF TGTGCCAGCAGGCCGAGACTAGCGGGGGGCCAACACAATGAGCAGTTCTTC TRBJ2-1 once TRBD2 17 TRBV27
CASRRIPGTGPYEQYF TGCGCCAGCAGGAGAATCCCGGGGACAGGTCCCTACGAGCAGTACTTC TRBJ2-7 - TRBD1 16 TRBV10-1
CASTSYGSSYEQYF TGTGCCAGCACGTCATACGGGTCTTCCTACGAGCAGTACTTC TRBJ2-7 few - 14 TRBV6-1
CASSLGGGLTEAFF TGTGCCAGCAGCTTAGGGGGGGGCCTCACTGAAGCTTTCTTT TRBJ1-1 - - 14 TRBV7-9
CASSIELGQGAAEAFF TGTGCCAGTAGTATAGAGCTGGGACAGGGGGCGGCTGAAGCTTTCTTT TRBJ1-1 - TRBD1 16 TRBV19
CSASGQNEAFF TGCAGTGCTAGTGGGCAGAATGAAGCTTTCTTT TRBJ1-1 - - 11 TRBV20-1
CASSVTSARFGETQYF TGTGCCAGCAGCGTAACCTCGGCTAGGTTTGGGGAGACCCAGTACTTC TRBJ2-5 - - 16 TRBV9
CASSPSGGGGEQFF TGTGCCAGCAGCCCATCTGGTGGGGGCGGCGAGCAGTTCTTC TRBJ2-1 - - 14 TRBV7-9
CASSSPKVKGGKLFF TGTGCCAGCAGCTCGCCGAAGGTGAAAGGGGGAAAACTGTTTTTT TRBJ1-4 - - 15 TRBV11-2
CASSLREKTQPQHF TGTGCCAGCAGTCTCCGGGAAAAAACCCAGCCCCAGCATTTT TRBJ1-5 - - 14 TRBV27
CASTLGQTSGNTIYF TGTGCCAGTACCCTGGGACAGACCTCTGGAAACACCATATATTTT TRBJ1-3 - TRBD1 15 TRBV19
CASMLQVLGEAFF TGTGCCAGCATGTTACAGGTGCTCGGGGAAGCTTTCTTT TRBJ1-1 - - 13 TRBV6-1
CAWTQRDTREKLFF TGTGCCTGGACCCAAAGGGACACCCGCGAAAAACTGTTTTTT TRBJ1-4 - - 14 TRBV30
CASSRGQGATDTQYF TGTGCCAGCAGCCGAGGACAGGGGGCAACAGATACGCAGTATTTT TRBJ2-3 - TRBD1 15 TRBV5-5
CASSNRVQTQYF TGTGCCAGTAGCAACAGGGTACAGACCCAGTACTTC TRBJ2-5 - - 12 TRBV19
CASSARGVEQYF TGTGCCAGCAGCGCCAGGGGGGTCGAGCAGTACTTC TRBJ2-7 - - 12 TRBV9
CASALRSGREAFF TGTGCCAGCGCCCTAAGGAGCGGGCGTGAAGCTTTCTTT TRBJ1-1 - - 13 TRBV5-6
CASSYSLQGVYNEQFF TGTGCCAGCAGTTACTCGCTGCAGGGGGTCTACAATGAGCAGTTCTTC TRBJ2-1 few TRBD1 16 TRBV6-5
CASRRGSGDQPQHF TGTGCCAGCAGGAGAGGGTCGGGGGATCAGCCCCAGCATTTT TRBJ1-5 - - 14 TRBV6-1
CSGRKENTEAFF TGCAGCGGGAGGAAAGAGAACACTGAAGCTTTCTTT TRBJ1-1 once - 12 TRBV29-1
CASSFQGINEQYF TGTGCCAGCAGCTTCCAGGGGATCAACGAGCAGTACTTC TRBJ2-7 - - 13 TRBV7-9
CAWSSDRGPSYTF TGTGCCTGGAGCTCGGACAGGGGGCCAAGCTACACCTTC TRBJ1-2 few TRBD1 13 TRBV30
CASRLTRTDLETQYF TGTGCCAGCAGACTCACTCGGACAGATCTGGAGACCCAGTACTTC TRBJ2-5 once - 15 TRBV7-2
CASSFGLPTYNEQFF TGTGCCAGCAGTTTCGGACTACCAACCTACAATGAGCAGTTCTTC TRBJ2-1 - - 15 TRBV5-4
CASSPLAGANNEQFF TGTGCCAGCAGTCCTCTCGCGGGAGCTAACAATGAGCAGTTCTTC TRBJ2-1 - TRBD2 15 TRBV27
CASSDYSQARTDTQYF TGTGCCAGCTCAGACTATTCTCAGGCTCGCACAGATACGCAGTATTTT TRBJ2-3 - - 16 TRBV18
CASSLRDSGNTIYF TGTGCCAGCAGCTTGCGAGACTCTGGAAACACCATATATTTT TRBJ1-3 - - 14 TRBV5-4
CASRLQRGGSEAFF TGTGCCAGCAGACTACAACGAGGAGGGTCTGAAGCTTTCTTT TRBJ1-1 few - 14 TRBV6-5
CASSLVGGTSYEQYF TGTGCCAGCAGTTTGGTCGGGGGGACCTCCTACGAGCAGTACTTC TRBJ2-7 few TRBD2 15 TRBV27
CATSRDWGGTNTGELFF TGTGCCACCAGCAGAGATTGGGGGGGAACGAACACCGGGGAGCTGTTTTTT TRBJ2-2 once TRBD2 17 TRBV15
CASSPRTSSDEQYF TGTGCCAGCAGTCCCCGGACTAGCTCGGACGAGCAGTACTTC TRBJ2-7 - TRBD2 14 TRBV27